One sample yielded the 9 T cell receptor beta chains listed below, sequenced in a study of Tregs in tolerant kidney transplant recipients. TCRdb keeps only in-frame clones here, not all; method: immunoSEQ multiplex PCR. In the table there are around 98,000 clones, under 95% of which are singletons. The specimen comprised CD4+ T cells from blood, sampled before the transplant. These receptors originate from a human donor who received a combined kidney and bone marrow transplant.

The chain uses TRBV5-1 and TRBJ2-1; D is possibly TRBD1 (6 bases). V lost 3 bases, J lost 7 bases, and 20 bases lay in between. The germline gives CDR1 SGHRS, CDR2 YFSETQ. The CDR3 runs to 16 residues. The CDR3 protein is CASSSLIGGGGNEQFF. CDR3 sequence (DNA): TGCGCCAGCAGCTCTTTGATAGGTGGGGGCGGGAATGAGCAGTTCTTC.

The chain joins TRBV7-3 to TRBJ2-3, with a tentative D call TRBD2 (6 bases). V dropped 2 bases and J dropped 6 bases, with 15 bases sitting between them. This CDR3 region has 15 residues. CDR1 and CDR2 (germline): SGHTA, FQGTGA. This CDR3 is CASSLRGTVADTQYF. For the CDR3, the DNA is TGTGCCAGCAGCTTACGGGGGACGGTGGCGGATACGCAGTATTTT.

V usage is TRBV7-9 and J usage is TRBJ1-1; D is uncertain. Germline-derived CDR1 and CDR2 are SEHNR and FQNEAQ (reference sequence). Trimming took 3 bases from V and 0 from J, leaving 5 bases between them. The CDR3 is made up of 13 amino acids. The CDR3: CASSFSMNTEAFF. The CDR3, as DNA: TGTGCCAGCAGCTTTTCTATGAACACTGAAGCTTTCTTT. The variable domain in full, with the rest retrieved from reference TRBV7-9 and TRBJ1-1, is DTGVSQNPRHKITKRGQNVTFRCDPISEHNRLYWYRQTLGQGPEFLTYFQNEAQLEKSRLLSDRFSAERPKGSFSTLEIQRTEQGDSAMYLCASSFSMNTEAFFGQGTRLTVV.

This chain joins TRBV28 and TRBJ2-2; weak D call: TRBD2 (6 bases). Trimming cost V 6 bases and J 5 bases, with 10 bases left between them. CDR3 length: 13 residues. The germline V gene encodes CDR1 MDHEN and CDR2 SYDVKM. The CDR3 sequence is CASREGGTGELFF. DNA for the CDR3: TGTGCCAGCAGGGAGGGTGGAACCGGGGAGCTGTTTTTT.

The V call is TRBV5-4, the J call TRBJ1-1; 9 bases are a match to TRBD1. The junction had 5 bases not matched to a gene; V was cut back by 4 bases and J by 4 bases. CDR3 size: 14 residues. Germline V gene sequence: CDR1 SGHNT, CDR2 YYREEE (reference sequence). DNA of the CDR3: TGTGCCAGCAGCCTCGGGACAGGGAGCACTGAAGCTTTCTTT. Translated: CASSLGTGSTEAFF.

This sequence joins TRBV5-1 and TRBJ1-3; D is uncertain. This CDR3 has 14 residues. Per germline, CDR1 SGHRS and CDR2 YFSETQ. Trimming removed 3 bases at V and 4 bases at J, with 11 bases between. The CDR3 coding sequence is TGCGCCAGCAGCTCTGGCTCGTCCGGAAACACCATATATTTT. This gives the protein CASSSGSSGNTIYF.

The CDR3 region is CASSRDRLNEQFF. The DNA for the CDR3 is TGTGCCAGCAGTCGGGACAGGCTCAATGAGCAGTTCTTC. The J gene is TRBJ2-1, the V gene TRBV2; 8 bases fit TRBD1. The CDR3 sequence is 13 residues long. CDR1 and CDR2 (germline): SNHLY, FYNNEI. Germline trimming cut 5 bases from V and 6 bases from J; bases unmatched to any gene: 3.

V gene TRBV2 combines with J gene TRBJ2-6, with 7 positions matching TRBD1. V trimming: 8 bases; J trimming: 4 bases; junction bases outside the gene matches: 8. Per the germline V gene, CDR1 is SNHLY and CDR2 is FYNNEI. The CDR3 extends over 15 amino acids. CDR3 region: CASGRQGEGANVLTF. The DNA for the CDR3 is TGTGCCAGCGGCCGACAGGGAGAAGGGGCCAACGTCCTGACTTTC.

The CDR3 DNA reads as TGTGCCAGCAGGCGCTCTGGGGCCAACGTCCTGACTTTC. Translated, it gives CASRRSGANVLTF. V is TRBV27 and J is TRBJ2-6; D unresolved. This CDR3 region has 13 residues. Trimming removed 6 bases at V and 0 bases at J, with 3 bases between. From germline, CDR1 is MNHEY and CDR2 SMNVEV (reference sequence).